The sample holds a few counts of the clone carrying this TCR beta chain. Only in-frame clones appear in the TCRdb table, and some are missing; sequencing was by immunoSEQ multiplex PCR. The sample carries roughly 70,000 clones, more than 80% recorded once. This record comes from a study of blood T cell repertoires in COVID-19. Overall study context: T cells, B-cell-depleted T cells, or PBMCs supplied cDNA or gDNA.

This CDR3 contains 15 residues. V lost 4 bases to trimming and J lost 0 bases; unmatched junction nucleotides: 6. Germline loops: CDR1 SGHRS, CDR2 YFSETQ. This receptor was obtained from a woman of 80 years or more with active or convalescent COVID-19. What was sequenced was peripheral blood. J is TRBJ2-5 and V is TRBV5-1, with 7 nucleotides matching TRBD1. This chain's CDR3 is CASSTKGTDQETQYF. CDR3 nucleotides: TGCGCCAGCAGCACTAAGGGGACAGACCAAGAGACCCAGTACTTC.